These T cell receptor beta chains were read from a single sample in a study of beta chain features in type 1 diabetes. The table came from immunoSEQ multiplex PCR; TCRdb's copy has only in-frame clones and leaves some out. Among 630,000 or so clones listed, roughly an eighth were seen once. Sequencing used naive CD4+ T cells from blood. Receptors were obtained from a man aged 18 to 35 with type 1 diabetes. CDR3s include the opening cysteine and the closing phenylalanine or tryptophan. The D gene is left open where the match is weak. Some rows have no size entry. The others give once, few or many, or a class for an expanded clone.

V	D	size	J	DNA	CDR3
TRBV6-6	-	few	TRBJ2-2	TGTGCCAGCACCTTGACCGGGGAGCTGTTTTTT	CASTLTGELFF
TRBV7-3	TRBD2	-	TRBJ2-3	TGTGCCAGCAGCCGGACTAGCGGGGCCACAGATACGCAGTATTTT	CASSRTSGATDTQYF
TRBV6-5	TRBD1	-	TRBJ2-7	TGTGCCATCAAGGGGACAGGGGACCACGAGCAGTACTTC	CAIKGTGDHEQYF
TRBV6-1	TRBD1	few	TRBJ1-2	TGTGCCAGCAGTGATAGCGGGGACAGGGTGATGCATGGCTACACCTTC	CASSDSGDRVMHGYTF
TRBV12-2	-	-	TRBJ2-7	TGTGCAAGTCGCTTGTCAGAGCAGTACTTC	CASRLSEQYF
TRBV5-1	-	-	TRBJ2-6	TGCGCCAGCAGCCCGGACAGTCCCGGGGCCAACGTCCTGACTTTC	CASSPDSPGANVLTF
TRBV9	-	few	TRBJ2-1	TGTGCCAGCAGCGTAGGTGGGGACTTTTACAATGAGCAGTTCTTC	CASSVGGDFYNEQFF
TRBV5-8	-	-	TRBJ2-5	TGTGCCAACAGCTTGTTGGGTCGCCACCAAGAGACCCAGTACTTC	CANSLLGRHQETQYF
TRBV30	TRBD1	few	TRBJ1-5	TGTGCCTGGAGTGGGGGGACAGGGGCGACGTCCCCTCAGCCCCAGCATTTT	CAWSGGTGATSPQPQHF
TRBV7-2	-	-	TRBJ1-2	TGTGCCAGCAGCTTAGAAATATCTGGCTACACCTTC	CASSLEISGYTF
TRBV11-2	TRBD1	-	TRBJ2-7	TGTGTCACCACGAGACAGGGCGTCGAGCAGTACTTC	CVTTRQGVEQYF
TRBV28	-	few	TRBJ2-7	TGTGCCAGCAGTTCCCTCCCGGAGCAGTACTTC	CASSSLPEQYF
TRBV5-4	TRBD1	-	TRBJ2-7	TGTGCCAGCAGCCGTGCCGGGACAGGGACGGTCTACGAGCAGTACTTC	CASSRAGTGTVYEQYF
TRBV7-9	TRBD2	few	TRBJ2-7	TGTGCCAGCAGCTCGGGACTAGCGGGACGTCCCTACGAGCAGTACTTC	CASSSGLAGRPYEQYF
TRBV25-1	TRBD1	-	TRBJ1-6	TGTGCCAGCAGAGCAGGGGGTACCTATAATTCACCCCTCCACTTT	CASRAGGTYNSPLHF
TRBV6-5	-	few	TRBJ2-1	TGTGCCAGCAGTTCCTCCATGGGGTTTGTTCGGTTCTTC	CASSSSMGFVRFF
TRBV19	TRBD1	-	TRBJ2-6	TGTGCCAGTAGTATCACAGGGGGACAGGCCAACGTCCTGACTTTC	CASSITGGQANVLTF
TRBV29-1	-	few	TRBJ1-2	TGCAGCGTTGGTCGGCCAGATTCGAATGGCTACACCTTC	CSVGRPDSNGYTF
TRBV15	-	-	TRBJ2-7	TGTGCCACCAGCAGAGATCTGTCGGTCAGCGGCTCCTACGAGCAGTACTTC	CATSRDLSVSGSYEQYF
TRBV14	TRBD2	-	TRBJ2-1	TGTGCCAGCAGCCAAGGGCCCCTCGGGACTAGCGGGAGGGCCGGTTACAATGAGCAGTTCTTC	CASSQGPLGTSGRAGYNEQFF
TRBV5-1	-	-	TRBJ2-5	TGCGCCAGCATAGGTCGGGATGGGGAGACCCAGTACTTC	CASIGRDGETQYF
TRBV7-9	-	-	TRBJ1-3	TGTGCCAGCAGCTTAGGGGGTAGGGGAAACACCATATATTTT	CASSLGGRGNTIYF
TRBV4-2	-	few	TRBJ2-2	TGTGCCAGCAGCCAAGGCACAGGGTACGGGGAGCTGTTTTTT	CASSQGTGYGELFF